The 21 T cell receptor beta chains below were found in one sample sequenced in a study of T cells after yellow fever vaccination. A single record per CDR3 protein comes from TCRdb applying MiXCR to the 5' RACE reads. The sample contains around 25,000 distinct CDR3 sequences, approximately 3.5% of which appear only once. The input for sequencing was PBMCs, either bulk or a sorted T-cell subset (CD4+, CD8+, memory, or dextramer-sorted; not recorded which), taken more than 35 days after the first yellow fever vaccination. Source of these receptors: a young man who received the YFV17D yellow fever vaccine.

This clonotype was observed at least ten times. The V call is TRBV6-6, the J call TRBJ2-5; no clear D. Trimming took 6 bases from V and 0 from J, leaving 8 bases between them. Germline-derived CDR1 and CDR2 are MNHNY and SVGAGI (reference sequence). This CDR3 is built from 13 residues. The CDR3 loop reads CASRNGYQETQYF. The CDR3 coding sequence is TGTGCCAGCAGGAATGGTTACCAAGAGACCCAGTACTTC.

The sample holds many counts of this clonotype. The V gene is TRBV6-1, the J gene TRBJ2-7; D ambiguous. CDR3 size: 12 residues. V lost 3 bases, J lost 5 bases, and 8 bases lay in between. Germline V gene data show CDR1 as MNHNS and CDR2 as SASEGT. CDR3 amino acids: CASSDQVDEQYF. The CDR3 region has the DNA TGTGCCAGCAGTGACCAAGTTGACGAGCAGTACTTC.

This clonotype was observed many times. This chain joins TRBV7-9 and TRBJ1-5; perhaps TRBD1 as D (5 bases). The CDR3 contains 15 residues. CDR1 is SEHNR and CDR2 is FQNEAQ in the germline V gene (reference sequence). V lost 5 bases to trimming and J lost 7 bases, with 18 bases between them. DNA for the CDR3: TGTGCCAGCAGCCACGTTCGAGGGGAGGCCCAGCCCCAGCATTTT. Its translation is CASSHVRGEAQPQHF.

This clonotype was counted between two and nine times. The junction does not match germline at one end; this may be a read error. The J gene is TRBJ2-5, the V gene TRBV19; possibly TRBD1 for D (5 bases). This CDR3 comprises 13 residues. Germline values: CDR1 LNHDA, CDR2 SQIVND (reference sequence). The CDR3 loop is CACSLDTQETQYF. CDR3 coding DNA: TGTGCCTGTAGTTTGGACACCCAAGAGACCCAGTACTTC. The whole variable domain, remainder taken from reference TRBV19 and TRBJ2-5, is DGGITQSPKYLFRKEGQNVTLSCEQNLNHDAMYWYRQDPGQGLRLIYYSQIVNDFQKGDIAEGYSVSREKKESFPLTVTSAQKNPTAFYLCACSLDTQETQYFGPGTRLLVL.

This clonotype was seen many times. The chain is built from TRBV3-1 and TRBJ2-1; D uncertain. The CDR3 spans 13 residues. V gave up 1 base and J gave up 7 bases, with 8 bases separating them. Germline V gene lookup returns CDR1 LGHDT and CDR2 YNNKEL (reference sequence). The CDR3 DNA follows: TGTGCCAGCAGCCAAGTGACGACTAATGAGCAGTTCTTC. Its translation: CASSQVTTNEQFF.

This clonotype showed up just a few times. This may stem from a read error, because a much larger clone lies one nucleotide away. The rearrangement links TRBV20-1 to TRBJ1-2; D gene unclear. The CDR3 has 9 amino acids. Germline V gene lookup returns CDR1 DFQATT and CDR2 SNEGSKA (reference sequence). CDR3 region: CCAMDGYTF. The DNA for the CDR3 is TGCTGTGCTATGGATGGCTACACCTTC.

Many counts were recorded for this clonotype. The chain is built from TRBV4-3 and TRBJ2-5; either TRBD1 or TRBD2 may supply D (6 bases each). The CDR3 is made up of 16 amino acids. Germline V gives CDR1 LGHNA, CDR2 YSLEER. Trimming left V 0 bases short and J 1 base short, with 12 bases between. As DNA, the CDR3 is TGCGCCAGCAGCCAAGATTGGAGGGGGGTCCAAGAGACCCAGTACTTC. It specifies CASSQDWRGVQETQYF.

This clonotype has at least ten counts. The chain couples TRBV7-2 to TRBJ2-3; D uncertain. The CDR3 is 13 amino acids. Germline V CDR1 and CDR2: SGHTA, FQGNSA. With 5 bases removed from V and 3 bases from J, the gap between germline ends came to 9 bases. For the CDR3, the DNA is TGTGCCAGCAGCCAATCGCATACAGATACGCAGTATTTT. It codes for CASSQSHTDTQYF.

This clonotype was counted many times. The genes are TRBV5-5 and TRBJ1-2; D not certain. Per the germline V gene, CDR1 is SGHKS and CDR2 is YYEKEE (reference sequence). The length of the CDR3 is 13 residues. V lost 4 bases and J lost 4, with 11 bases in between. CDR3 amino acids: CASSLTGVYGYTF. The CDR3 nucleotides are TGTGCCAGCAGCCTGACCGGGGTCTATGGCTACACCTTC.

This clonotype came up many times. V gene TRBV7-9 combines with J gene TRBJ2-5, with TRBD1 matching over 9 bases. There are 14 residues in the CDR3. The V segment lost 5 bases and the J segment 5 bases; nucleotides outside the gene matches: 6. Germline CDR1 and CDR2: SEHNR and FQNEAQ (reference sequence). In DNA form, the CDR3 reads TGTGCCAGCAGCCTAGGCGGACAGGGGGAGACCCAGTACTTC. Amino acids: CASSLGGQGETQYF.

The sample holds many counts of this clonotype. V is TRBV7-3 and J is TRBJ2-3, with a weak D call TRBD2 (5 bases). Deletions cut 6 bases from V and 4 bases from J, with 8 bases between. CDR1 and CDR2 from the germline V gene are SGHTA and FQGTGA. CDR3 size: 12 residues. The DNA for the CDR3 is TGTGCCAGCAGTCGGGGATCAGATACGCAGTATTTT. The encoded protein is CASSRGSDTQYF.

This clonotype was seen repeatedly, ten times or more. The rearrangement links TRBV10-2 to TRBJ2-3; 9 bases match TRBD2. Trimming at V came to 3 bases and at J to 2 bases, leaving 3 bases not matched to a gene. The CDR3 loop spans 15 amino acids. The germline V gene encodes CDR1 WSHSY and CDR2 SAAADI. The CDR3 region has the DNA TGCGCCAGCAGTGACCTAGCGGGGAACACAGATACGCAGTATTTT. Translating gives CASSDLAGNTDTQYF.

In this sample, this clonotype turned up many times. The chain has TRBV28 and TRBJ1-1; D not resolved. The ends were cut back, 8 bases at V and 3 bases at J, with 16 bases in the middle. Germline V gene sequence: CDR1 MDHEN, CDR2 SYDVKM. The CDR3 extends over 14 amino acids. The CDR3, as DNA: TGTGCCAGCGTTACCGGCGGTTCGTACACTGAAGCTTTCTTT. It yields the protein CASVTGGSYTEAFF.

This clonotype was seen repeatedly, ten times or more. CDR3 nucleotides: TGCAGTGCTAGAGGGACGTCTAGCACAGATACGCAGTATTTT. Amino acid sequence: CSARGTSSTDTQYF. The J gene is TRBJ2-3, the V gene TRBV20-1, with D unresolved. The germline gives CDR1 DFQATT, CDR2 SNEGSKA (reference sequence). CDR3 length: 14 residues. Trimming stripped 1 base from V and 0 bases from J, with 8 bases between.

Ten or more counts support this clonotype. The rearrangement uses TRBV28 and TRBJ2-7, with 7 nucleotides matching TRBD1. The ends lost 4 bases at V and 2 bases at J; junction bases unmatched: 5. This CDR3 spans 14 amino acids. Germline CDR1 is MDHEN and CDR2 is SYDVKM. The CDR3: CASSSGTVPYEQYV. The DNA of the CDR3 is TGTGCCAGCAGTTCCGGGACAGTACCCTACGAGCAGTACGTC.

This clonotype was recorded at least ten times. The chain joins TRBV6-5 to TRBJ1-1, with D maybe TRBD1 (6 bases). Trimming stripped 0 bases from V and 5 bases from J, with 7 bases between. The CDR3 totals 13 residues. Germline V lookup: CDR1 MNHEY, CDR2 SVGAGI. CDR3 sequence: CASSYSQGTEAFF. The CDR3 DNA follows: TGTGCCAGCAGTTACTCCCAGGGGACTGAAGCTTTCTTT.

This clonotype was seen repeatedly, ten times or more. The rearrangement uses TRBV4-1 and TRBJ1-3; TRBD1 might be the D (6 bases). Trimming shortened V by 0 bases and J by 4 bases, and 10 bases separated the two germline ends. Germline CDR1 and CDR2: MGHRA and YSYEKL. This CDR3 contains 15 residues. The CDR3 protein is CASSQDNRVGNTIYF. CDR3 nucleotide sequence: TGCGCCAGCAGCCAAGATAACAGGGTAGGAAACACCATATATTTT.

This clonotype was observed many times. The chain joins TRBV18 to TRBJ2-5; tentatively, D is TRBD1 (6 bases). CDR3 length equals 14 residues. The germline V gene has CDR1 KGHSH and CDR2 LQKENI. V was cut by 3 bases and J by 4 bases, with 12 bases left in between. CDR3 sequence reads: CASSPGAGRETQYF. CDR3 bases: TGTGCCAGCTCACCGGGGGCAGGGAGAGAGACCCAGTACTTC. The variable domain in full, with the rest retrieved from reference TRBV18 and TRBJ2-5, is NAGVMQNPRHLVRRRGQEARLRCSPMKGHSHVYWYRQLPEEGLKFMVYLQKENIIDESGMPKERFSAEFPKEGPSILRIQQVVRGDSAAYFCASSPGAGRETQYFGPGTRLLVL.

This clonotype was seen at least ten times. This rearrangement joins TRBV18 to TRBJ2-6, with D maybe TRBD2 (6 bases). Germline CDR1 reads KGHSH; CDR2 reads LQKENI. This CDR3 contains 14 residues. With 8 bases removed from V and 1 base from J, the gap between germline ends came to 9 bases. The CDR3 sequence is CASHGGSGANVLTF. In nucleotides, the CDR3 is TGTGCCAGCCATGGGGGGTCTGGGGCCAACGTCCTGACTTTC.

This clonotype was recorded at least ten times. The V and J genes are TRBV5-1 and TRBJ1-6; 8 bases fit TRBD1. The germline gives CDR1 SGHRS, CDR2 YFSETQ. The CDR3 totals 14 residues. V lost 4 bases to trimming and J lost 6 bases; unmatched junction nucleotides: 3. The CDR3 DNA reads TGCGCCAGCAGCCTACAGGGGGGTAATTCACCCCTCCACTTT. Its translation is CASSLQGGNSPLHF.

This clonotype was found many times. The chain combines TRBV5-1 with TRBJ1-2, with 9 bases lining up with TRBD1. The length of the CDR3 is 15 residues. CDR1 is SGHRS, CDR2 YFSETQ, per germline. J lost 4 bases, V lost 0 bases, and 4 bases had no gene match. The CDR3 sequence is CASSLGTGATYGYTF. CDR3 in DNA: TGCGCCAGCAGCTTGGGGACAGGGGCGACCTATGGCTACACCTTC.